This T cell receptor beta chain is from a study of cytomegalovirus exposure and HLA in healthy donors. General study findings and limits: Most TCR sequences proved rare, with some public TCRs found in many donors. First-cohort TCR clusters were later found to tend to co-occur in the 120 or so validation repertoires.

The donors were part of the validation cohort of roughly 130 subjects. That cohort was separate from the first cohort, which comprised about 730 subjects. This CDR3 has 12 residues. The germline V gene has CDR1 SQVTM and CDR2 ANQGSEA. Trimming removed 6 bases from V and 1 base from J; junction bases left unmatched: 2. Remarks on this clone: Its matching antigen is unknown.

Repertoires were generated with immunoSEQ multiplex PCR, while TCRdb's copy carries only in-frame clones and drops some. This table has 110,000 or so clones, about 82% appearing once. The receptor's source is a young man in good health and CMV-seronegative. Sequencing was done on a sample of PBMCs. The chain couples TRBV29-1 to TRBJ1-2, with TRBD1 matching over 7 bases. CDR3 protein: CSVQGGNYGYTF. The CDR3 nucleotides read TGCAGCGTCCAGGGGGGTAACTATGGCTACACCTTC.